Sequencing of this TCR beta chain was carried out in a study of shared clonotypes between healthy human individuals. General study findings and limits: Generation of non-shared clonotypes was less probable than generation of clonotypes shared by all four donors. Incompleteness in sorted-subset sequencing, despite large depth, was shown by rarefaction.

As for this clone: The antigen remains unidentified.

Sequencing used immunoSEQ multiplex PCR; TCRdb keeps in-frame clones, though not all of them. The table lists about 2.2 million clones, 90% to 95% of them singletons. Naivety among CD8 cells was defined by CD45RO negativity and positive CCR7 selection, thereby excluding terminally differentiated effector memory CD45RA+ cells. Germline V gene sequence: CDR1 MNHNY, CDR2 SVGAGI (reference sequence). CDR3 length: 13 amino acids. The ends were cut back, 8 bases at V and 9 bases at J, with 17 bases in the middle. The sample taken for sequencing was naive CD8+ T cells from PBMCs. This clonotype originated in a man aged 18 to 35 in good health. Some clones in this sample may be carry-over from other donors' samples. The V call is TRBV6-6, the J call TRBJ2-1; D is perhaps TRBD1 (5 bases). This CDR3 is CASGVGDSSEQFF. CDR3 sequence (DNA): TGTGCCAGCGGGGTAGGGGATAGTAGTGAGCAGTTCTTC.